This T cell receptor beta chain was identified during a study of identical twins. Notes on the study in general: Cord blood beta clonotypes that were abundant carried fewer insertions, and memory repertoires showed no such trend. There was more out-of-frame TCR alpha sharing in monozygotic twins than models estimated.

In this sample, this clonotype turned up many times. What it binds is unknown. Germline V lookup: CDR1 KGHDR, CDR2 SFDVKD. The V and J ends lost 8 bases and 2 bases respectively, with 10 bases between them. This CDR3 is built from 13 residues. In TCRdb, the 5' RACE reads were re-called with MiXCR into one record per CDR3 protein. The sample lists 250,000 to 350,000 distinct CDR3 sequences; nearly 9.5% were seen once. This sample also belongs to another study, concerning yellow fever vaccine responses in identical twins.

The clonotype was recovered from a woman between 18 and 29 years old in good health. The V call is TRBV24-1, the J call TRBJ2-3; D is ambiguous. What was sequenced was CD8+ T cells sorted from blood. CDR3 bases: TGTGCCACCACTGGATACAACACAGATACGCAGTATTTT. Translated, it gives CATTGYNTDTQYF.